These 19 T cell receptor beta chains were all obtained from the same sample, sequenced in a study of CD8 T cells in ankylosing spondylitis (dated by TCRdb to the late 2010s). The library came from 5' RACE. Sequenced using an Illumina HiSeq 2500. Using fastp trimming at Q25 and MiXCR clonotype assembly, TCRdb reanalyzed the public sequencing data and kept in-frame beta chains. Merged by CDR3 protein, the rows form single entries marked with the most common genes and DNA. The sample profile shows about 190,000 distinct CDR3 sequences; under 15% of them were found once. About 11% of the sample is taken by the ten largest. The source material was blood, either unsorted or a sorted T cell fraction (not recorded which). These receptors all come from a female donor with ankylosing spondylitis or in good health (not recorded which).

This clonotype has a count of ten or more. V is TRBV6-2 or TRBV6-3 and J is TRBJ2-7, with D maybe TRBD1 (5 bases). The V gene lost 1 base and the J gene lost 3 bases, with 10 bases spanning the gap. Looked up from germline, CDR1 is MNHEY and CDR2 is SVGEGT. The CDR3 extends over 14 amino acids. The CDR3 nucleotides are TGTGCCAGCAGTTACTTTGCCGACAGCTACGAGCAGTACTTC. Protein product: CASSYFADSYEQYF.

This clonotype was observed a handful of times. This chain connects TRBV6-2 or TRBV6-3 to TRBJ2-7; TRBD1 or TRBD2 may be the D gene (5 bases each). The V end was cut by 6 bases, the J end by 7 bases, with 10 bases between. Germline CDR1 and CDR2: MNHEY and SVGEGT. This CDR3 has 11 amino acids. The CDR3 DNA reads TGTGCCAGCAGCCAGGGACCAGAGCAGTACTTC. Its protein product is CASSQGPEQYF.

This clonotype has more than one count but fewer than ten. This chain's CDR3 is CASSLAVKGELFF. The CDR3 bases are TGTGCCAGCAGCCTTGCCGTCAAGGGGGAGCTGTTTTTT. The chain employs TRBV7-8 and TRBJ2-2; D is unclear. Between the trimmed V and J ends, which lost 5 bases and 8 bases, there was a span of 12 bases. The CDR3 has 13 residues. Germline V gene sequence: CDR1 SGHVS, CDR2 FQNEAQ.

This clonotype was seen a few times. V and J are TRBV27 and TRBJ2-5; D remains ambiguous. CDR1 MNHEY and CDR2 SMNVEV come from the germline V gene (reference sequence). The CDR3 totals 13 residues. V was shortened by 5 bases and J by 7 bases, with 14 bases between the two germline ends. CDR3 sequence: CASSPYLDGTQYF. Written as DNA, the CDR3 is TGTGCCAGCAGTCCCTACCTCGACGGGACCCAGTACTTC.

V and J are TRBV20-1 and TRBJ1-2; no reliable D call. This CDR3 contains 12 residues. Trimming took 5 bases from V and 4 from J, leaving 11 bases between them. The germline V gene encodes CDR1 DFQATT and CDR2 SNEGSKA (reference sequence). The CDR3 bases are TGCAGTGCTCCGGTACTCCTCTATGGCTACACCTTC. It codes for CSAPVLLYGYTF.

This clonotype was detected ten times or more. The chain recombines TRBV10-3 with TRBJ1-4; 8 bases are a match to TRBD1. Germline V CDR1 and CDR2: ENHRY, SYGVKD. J was trimmed by 8 bases and V by 5 bases; bases with no gene match: 7. The CDR3 length is 14 residues. The CDR3 loop is CAISSGQEHEKLFF. The CDR3 coding sequence is TGTGCCATCAGTTCGGGACAGGAACACGAAAAACTGTTTTTT.

At least ten counts were recorded for this clonotype. The J gene is TRBJ1-1, the V gene TRBV7-2, with D possibly TRBD1 on 5 matching bases. Germline lookup yields CDR1 SGHTA and CDR2 FQGNSA. Trimming pared 5 bases from V and 6 bases from J, leaving 16 bases between. This CDR3 comprises 14 residues. The CDR3 loop is CASSPTSDRAEAFF. The CDR3, as DNA: TGTGCCAGCAGCCCCACCTCCGACAGAGCTGAAGCTTTCTTT.

The sample holds many counts of this clonotype. This chain links TRBV29-1 with TRBJ1-1, with 8 bases identical to TRBD1. CDR1 is SQVTM, CDR2 ANQGSEA, per germline. With V trimmed by 8 bases and J by 3 bases, 8 bases remained unmatched. This CDR3 is 13 amino acids long. The CDR3 coding sequence is TGCAGCACTAGACAGGGGAAAGACACTGAAGCTTTCTTT. Amino acids: CSTRQGKDTEAFF.

This clonotype was recorded many times. The chain carries TRBV3-1 and TRBJ2-3, with 9 bases identical to TRBD2. Germline V gene lookup returns CDR1 LGHDT and CDR2 YNNKEL (reference sequence). J was trimmed by 2 bases and V by 0 bases; bases with no gene match: 6. The CDR3 covers 17 residues. The CDR3 coding sequence is TGTGCCAGCAGCCAAGATCGGCTAGCGGGGAACACAGATACGCAGTATTTT. Translated: CASSQDRLAGNTDTQYF.

This clonotype was counted a few times. V is TRBV11-2 and J is TRBJ1-4; TRBD1 aligns across 9 bases. The CDR3 contains 18 residues. Germline lookup yields CDR1 SGHAT and CDR2 FQNNGV. Germline trimming cut 5 bases from V and 0 bases from J; bases unmatched to any gene: 10. The CDR3 DNA sequence: TGTGCCAGCAGCCCCCGGGACAGGGCGCTAACAACTAATGAAAAACTGTTTTTT. Its protein is CASSPRDRALTTNEKLFF.

This clonotype was detected only a few times. The rearrangement links TRBV12-3 or TRBV12-4 to TRBJ2-1; TRBD1 is a possible D gene (6 bases). The CDR3 covers 15 residues. V shed 4 bases and J shed 4 bases, with 14 bases lying between them. The CDR3 DNA is TGTGCCAGCAGTTCCGGACAGTCTGGTTACAATGAGCAGTTCTTC. This encodes CASSSGQSGYNEQFF.

The chain links TRBV2 to TRBJ2-5; D uncertain. This CDR3 comprises 12 residues. The germline V gene has CDR1 SNHLY and CDR2 FYNNEI. Trimming took 7 bases from V and 2 from J, leaving 8 bases between them. The CDR3 nucleotides read TGTGCCAGCACATGGATACAAGAGACCCAGTACTTC. Encoded protein: CASTWIQETQYF.

This clonotype was detected many times. The CDR3 loop is CASSLFGVGEQYF. CDR3 sequence (DNA): TGTGCCAGCAGTTTATTTGGCGTGGGCGAGCAGTACTTC. The J gene is TRBJ2-7, the V gene TRBV28; the D is unclear. V was cut by 1 base and J by 6 bases, with 10 bases left in between. The CDR3 is 13 amino acids. Per the germline V gene, CDR1 is MDHEN and CDR2 is SYDVKM.

The chain joins TRBV24-1 to TRBJ1-1, with D tentatively TRBD1 (5 bases). The CDR3 extends over 15 amino acids. V lost 3 bases and J 1 base, leaving 11 bases between the germline ends. CDR1 is KGHDR and CDR2 is SFDVKD in the germline V gene. The CDR3, as DNA: TGTGCCACCAGTGATGGGGGAGGTGGGAACACTGAAGCTTTCTTT. Residues: CATSDGGGGNTEAFF.

The rearrangement links TRBV29-1 to TRBJ2-1; 9 nucleotides align to TRBD1. The germline CDR1 and CDR2 sequences are SQVTM and ANQGSEA. The CDR3 is 14 residues long. Trimming at V came to 7 bases and at J to 6 bases, leaving 10 bases not matched to a gene. CDR3 region: CSAHDRGLSNEQFF. The CDR3 region has the DNA TGCAGCGCCCACGACAGGGGGTTAAGCAATGAGCAGTTCTTC.

This clonotype has a count of ten or more. The chain carries TRBV7-9 and TRBJ2-3, with D tentatively TRBD1 (5 bases). Trimming left V 4 bases short and J 9 bases short, with 11 bases between. The CDR3 runs to 12 residues. Germline assignment: CDR1 SEHNR and CDR2 FQNEAQ (reference sequence). CDR3 sequence (DNA): TGTGCCAGCAGCTCCGGACAAAGGACGCAGTATTTT. This codes for CASSSGQRTQYF. The whole variable domain, remainder taken from reference TRBV7-9 and TRBJ2-3, is DTGVSQNPRHKITKRGQNVTFRCDPISEHNRLYWYRQTLGQGPEFLTYFQNEAQLEKSRLLSDRFSAERPKGSFSTLEIQRTEQGDSAMYLCASSSGQRTQYFGPGTRLTVL.

Points on this clonotype: The junction does not match germline at one end; this may be a read error. The V gene is TRBV12-3 or TRBV12-4, the J gene TRBJ1-5, with D maybe TRBD1 (5 bases). The CDR3 is 15 amino acids. CDR3 nucleotides: TGTACCAGCAGTGCCCGGGACCCCTCAGCAGCGCCCCAGCATTTT. It yields the protein CTSSARDPSAAPQHF.

V is TRBV5-1 and J is TRBJ2-2; 16 nucleotides line up with TRBD2. Germline V gives CDR1 SGHRS, CDR2 YFSETQ. The CDR3 sequence is 18 residues long. The V gene end was trimmed by 4 bases and the J gene end by 6 bases; junction bases not matched to a gene: 9. CDR3 DNA sequence: TGCGCCAGCAGCCCCCAGGGACTAGCGGGAGGGCCCTCCGGGGAGCTGTTTTTT. Its protein is CASSPQGLAGGPSGELFF.

This clonotype showed up many times. The chain couples TRBV28 to TRBJ2-5; D unresolved. The CDR3 extends over 14 amino acids. The germline gives CDR1 MDHEN, CDR2 SYDVKM. The germline V and J ends were trimmed by 4 bases and 4 bases, with 13 bases remaining between them. DNA of the CDR3: TGTGCCAGCAGTTCTTTGGCGAGTGGAGAGACCCAGTACTTC. Encoded protein: CASSSLASGETQYF.